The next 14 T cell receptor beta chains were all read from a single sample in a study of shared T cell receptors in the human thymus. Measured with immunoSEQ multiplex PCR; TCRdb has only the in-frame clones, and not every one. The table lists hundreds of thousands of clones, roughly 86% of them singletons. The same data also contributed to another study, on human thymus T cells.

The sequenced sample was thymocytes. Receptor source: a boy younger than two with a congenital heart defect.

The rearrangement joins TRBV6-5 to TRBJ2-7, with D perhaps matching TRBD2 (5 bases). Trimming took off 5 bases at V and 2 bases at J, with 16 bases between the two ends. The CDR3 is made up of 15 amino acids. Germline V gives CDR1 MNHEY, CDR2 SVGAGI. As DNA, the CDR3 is TGTGCCAGCAGTCCTACTAGATCCCATACCTACGAGCAGTACTTC. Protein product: CASSPTRSHTYEQYF.

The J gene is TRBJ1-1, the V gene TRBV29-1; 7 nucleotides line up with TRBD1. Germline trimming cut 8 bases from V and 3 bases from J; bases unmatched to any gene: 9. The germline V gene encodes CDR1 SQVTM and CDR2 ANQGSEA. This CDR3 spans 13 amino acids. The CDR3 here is CSNDRVRHTEAFF. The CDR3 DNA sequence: TGCAGCAACGACAGGGTCCGGCACACTGAAGCTTTCTTT.

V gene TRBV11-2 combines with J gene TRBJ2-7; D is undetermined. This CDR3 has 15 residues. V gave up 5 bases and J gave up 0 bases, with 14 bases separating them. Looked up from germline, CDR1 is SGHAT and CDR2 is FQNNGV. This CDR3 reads CASSLSPRSSYEQYF. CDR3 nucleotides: TGTGCCAGCAGCCTTAGCCCTAGGAGCTCCTACGAGCAGTACTTC.

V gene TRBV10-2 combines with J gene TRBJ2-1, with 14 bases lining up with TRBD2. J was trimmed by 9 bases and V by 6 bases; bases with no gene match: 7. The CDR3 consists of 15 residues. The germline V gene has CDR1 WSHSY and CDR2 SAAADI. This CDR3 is CASRGGLAGVSEQFF. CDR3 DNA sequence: TGCGCCAGCAGGGGGGGACTAGCGGGAGTAAGTGAGCAGTTCTTC.

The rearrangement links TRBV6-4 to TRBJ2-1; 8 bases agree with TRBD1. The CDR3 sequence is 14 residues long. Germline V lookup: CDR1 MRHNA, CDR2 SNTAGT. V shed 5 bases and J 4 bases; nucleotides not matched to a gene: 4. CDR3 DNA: TGTGCCAGCAGTTCGGGACAGGCTTACAATGAGCAGTTCTTC. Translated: CASSSGQAYNEQFF.

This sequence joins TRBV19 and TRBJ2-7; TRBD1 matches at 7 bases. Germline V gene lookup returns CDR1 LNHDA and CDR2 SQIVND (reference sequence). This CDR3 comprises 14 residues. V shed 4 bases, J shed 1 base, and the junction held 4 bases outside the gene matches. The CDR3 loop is CASSTRDRSYEQYF. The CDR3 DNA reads TGTGCCAGTAGTACACGGGACAGATCCTACGAGCAGTACTTC.

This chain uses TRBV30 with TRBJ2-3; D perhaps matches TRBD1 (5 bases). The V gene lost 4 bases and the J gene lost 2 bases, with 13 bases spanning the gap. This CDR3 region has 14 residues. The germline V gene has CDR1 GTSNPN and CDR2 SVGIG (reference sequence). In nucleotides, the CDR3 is TGTGCCTGGATCAGGGTGGGGATCACAGATACGCAGTATTTT. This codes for CAWIRVGITDTQYF.

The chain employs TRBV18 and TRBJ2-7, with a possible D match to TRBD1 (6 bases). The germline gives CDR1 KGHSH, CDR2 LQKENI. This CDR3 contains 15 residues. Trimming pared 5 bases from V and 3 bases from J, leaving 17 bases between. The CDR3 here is CASSGGSGIYYEQYF. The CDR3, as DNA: TGTGCCAGCTCAGGGGGCTCCGGGATCTACTACGAGCAGTACTTC.

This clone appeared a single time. CDR3: CASSLHPTGQGVKDEQYF. DNA for the CDR3: TGTGCCAGCAGCTTACATCCGACCGGACAGGGAGTCAAGGACGAGCAGTACTTC. The chain is built from TRBV7-2 and TRBJ2-7; 8 positions agree with TRBD1. Per the germline V gene, CDR1 is SGHTA and CDR2 is FQGNSA. The CDR3 runs to 18 residues. The trim removed 2 bases at V and 5 bases at J, leaving 17 bases unmatched.

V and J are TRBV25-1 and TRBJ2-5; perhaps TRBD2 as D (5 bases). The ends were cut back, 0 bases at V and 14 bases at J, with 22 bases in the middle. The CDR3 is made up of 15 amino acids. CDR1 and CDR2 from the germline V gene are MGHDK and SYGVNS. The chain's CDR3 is CASSEYLVSGLTIYF. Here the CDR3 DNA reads TGTGCCAGCAGTGAATATTTGGTGTCCGGACTGACGATTTACTTC.

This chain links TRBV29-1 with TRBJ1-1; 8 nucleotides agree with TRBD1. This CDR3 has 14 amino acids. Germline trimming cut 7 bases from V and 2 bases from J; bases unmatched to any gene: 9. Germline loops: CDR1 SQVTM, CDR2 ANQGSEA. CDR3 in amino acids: CSAPWGQANTEAFF. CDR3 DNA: TGCAGCGCTCCCTGGGGACAGGCCAACACTGAAGCTTTCTTT.

CDR3 in DNA: TGTGCCAGCAGCCTATGGACAGGGAGTAGGACCCAGTACTTC. Residues: CASSLWTGSRTQYF. J is TRBJ2-5 and V is TRBV7-2, with TRBD1 identical over 8 bases. This CDR3 is 14 amino acids long. Germline CDR1 is SGHTA and CDR2 is FQGNSA. The ends lost 5 bases at V and 7 bases at J; junction bases unmatched: 9.

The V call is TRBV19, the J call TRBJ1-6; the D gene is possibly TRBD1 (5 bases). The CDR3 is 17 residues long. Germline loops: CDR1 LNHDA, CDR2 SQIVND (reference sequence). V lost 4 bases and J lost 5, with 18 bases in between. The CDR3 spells CASSSRFRGTDNSPLHF. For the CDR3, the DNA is TGTGCCAGTAGTAGTAGGTTCCGGGGGACGGATAATTCACCCCTCCACTTT.

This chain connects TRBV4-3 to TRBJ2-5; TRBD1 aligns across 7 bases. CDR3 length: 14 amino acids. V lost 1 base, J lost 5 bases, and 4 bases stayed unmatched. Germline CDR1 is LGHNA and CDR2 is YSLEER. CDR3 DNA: TGCGCCAGCAGCCAAGGGACAGGCTGGGAGACCCAGTACTTC. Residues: CASSQGTGWETQYF.